The rows below give T cell receptor beta chains drawn from one sample of a study of monozygotic twins with inflammatory bowel disease. With the 5' RACE reads reprocessed, TCRdb shows one record per CDR3 protein and no DNA. This specimen shows 400,000 or so distinct CDR3 sequences; the ten leading clones hold 2.4%. The sample consisted of blood. The receptor source for this set is a human donor with ulcerative colitis or Crohn's disease, or a healthy co-twin of an affected twin (not recorded which). Each CDR3 is given with its conserved first and last residue. The order of the fields is J gene, V gene, CDR3 length, CDR3 protein.

j_gene: TRBJ2-1; v_gene: TRBV4-1; len: 14; CDR3aa: CASSLERGENEQFF
j_gene: TRBJ1-1; v_gene: TRBV2; len: 15; CDR3aa: CASSSSNSGNTEAFF
j_gene: TRBJ2-1; v_gene: TRBV4-3; len: 14; CDR3aa: CASSQDQGYNEQFF
j_gene: TRBJ1-3; v_gene: TRBV19; len: 15; CDR3aa: CASTPDRAAGNTIYF
j_gene: TRBJ1-4; v_gene: TRBV10-2; len: 14; CDR3aa: CASSEQGANEKLFF
j_gene: TRBJ1-6; v_gene: TRBV5-4; len: 14; CDR3aa: CASSWGRLNSPLHF
j_gene: TRBJ2-3; v_gene: TRBV12-3/TRBV12-4; len: 14; CDR3aa: CASSLPGRLDTQYF
j_gene: TRBJ2-7; v_gene: TRBV5-8; len: 13; CDR3aa: CASSLRGQGSQYF
j_gene: TRBJ2-5; v_gene: TRBV9; len: 16; CDR3aa: CASSVGQRGSWETQYF
j_gene: TRBJ1-5; v_gene: TRBV11-2; len: 13; CDR3aa: CASSLGGREPQHF
j_gene: TRBJ1-5; v_gene: TRBV7-2; len: 15; CDR3aa: CASSFHGQGDQPQHF
j_gene: TRBJ2-7; v_gene: TRBV6-2/TRBV6-3; len: 12; CDR3aa: CASSHPSYEQYF
j_gene: TRBJ1-6; v_gene: TRBV20-1; len: 14; CDR3aa: CSAPSDGPGRPLHF
j_gene: TRBJ2-5; v_gene: TRBV18; len: 14; CDR3aa: CASSPLGEAQTQYF
j_gene: TRBJ1-1; v_gene: TRBV12-3/TRBV12-4; len: 14; CDR3aa: CASSFVTSDTEAFF
j_gene: TRBJ1-1; v_gene: TRBV19; len: 15; CDR3aa: CASSPQGRGNTEAFF
j_gene: TRBJ2-3; v_gene: TRBV30; len: 12; CDR3aa: CAWSKGTDTQYF
j_gene: TRBJ1-1; v_gene: TRBV20-1; len: 13; CDR3aa: CSASGTGRTEAFF
j_gene: TRBJ1-6; v_gene: TRBV27; len: 15; CDR3aa: CASRRWGGGNSPLHF
j_gene: TRBJ2-2; v_gene: TRBV4-2; len: 17; CDR3aa: CASSHPTSGGYTGELFF
j_gene: TRBJ2-7; v_gene: TRBV7-2; len: 13; CDR3aa: CASSFRAGYEQYF
j_gene: TRBJ1-1; v_gene: TRBV5-1; len: 16; CDR3aa: CASSPFPGGKNTEAFF
j_gene: TRBJ2-5; v_gene: TRBV11-2; len: 13; CDR3aa: CASSSSGAETQYF
j_gene: TRBJ2-5; v_gene: TRBV25-1; len: 11; CDR3aa: CASSEDETQYF
j_gene: TRBJ2-1; v_gene: TRBV20-1; len: 15; CDR3aa: CSARDLGRGGNEQFF
j_gene: TRBJ2-5; v_gene: TRBV5-1; len: 17; CDR3aa: CASSSEGTGADQETQYF
j_gene: TRBJ2-7; v_gene: TRBV7-2; len: 14; CDR3aa: CASSLELAGGEQYF
j_gene: TRBJ2-2; v_gene: TRBV5-1; len: 15; CDR3aa: CASSPGTGSAGELFF
j_gene: TRBJ2-2; v_gene: TRBV11-2; len: 15; CDR3aa: CASRRGHSRGGELFF
j_gene: TRBJ2-6; v_gene: TRBV7-9; len: 16; CDR3aa: CASSLLHLSGANVLTF
j_gene: TRBJ2-7; v_gene: TRBV5-1; len: 16; CDR3aa: CASSPRGGSGFYEQYF
j_gene: TRBJ2-3; v_gene: TRBV7-9; len: 16; CDR3aa: CASSQNRGADTDTQYF
j_gene: TRBJ2-3; v_gene: TRBV7-8; len: 19; CDR3aa: CASTPAASGGPSSTDTQYF
j_gene: TRBJ2-3; v_gene: TRBV5-1; len: 12; CDR3aa: CASKDGADTQYF
j_gene: TRBJ1-3; v_gene: TRBV18; len: 15; CDR3aa: CASSTSLISGNTIYF
j_gene: TRBJ1-1; v_gene: TRBV30; len: 11; CDR3aa: CAWTRNTEAFF
j_gene: TRBJ2-5; v_gene: TRBV18; len: 15; CDR3aa: CASSPLQAGKGGQYF
j_gene: TRBJ2-7; v_gene: TRBV19; len: 13; CDR3aa: CASSSSISYEQYF
j_gene: TRBJ2-1; v_gene: TRBV7-2; len: 12; CDR3aa: CASSLTGSEQFF
j_gene: TRBJ2-2; v_gene: TRBV7-2; len: 16; CDR3aa: CASSPWDRPNTGELFF
j_gene: TRBJ2-3; v_gene: TRBV6-1; len: 15; CDR3aa: CASSRRGNTGDTQYF
j_gene: TRBJ2-2; v_gene: TRBV7-8; len: 15; CDR3aa: CASSPYRVHTGELFF
j_gene: TRBJ2-1; v_gene: TRBV6-2/TRBV6-3; len: 16; CDR3aa: CASSHGGLAGYNEQFF
j_gene: TRBJ2-5; v_gene: TRBV12-3/TRBV12-4; len: 13; CDR3aa: CASSFAGRETQYF
j_gene: TRBJ2-3; v_gene: TRBV11-2; len: 15; CDR3aa: CASSPAPFGTDTQYF
j_gene: TRBJ1-1; v_gene: TRBV6-5; len: 13; CDR3aa: CPSSWGLGTEAFF
j_gene: TRBJ1-5; v_gene: TRBV5-1; len: 13; CDR3aa: CASSLGGEQPQHF
j_gene: TRBJ2-7; v_gene: TRBV20-1; len: 13; CDR3aa: CSAPLDTSYEQYF
j_gene: TRBJ2-2; v_gene: TRBV25-1; len: 16; CDR3aa: CASSESWQREGGELFF
j_gene: TRBJ1-5; v_gene: TRBV27; len: 14; CDR3aa: CASSYRGSNQPQHF
j_gene: TRBJ1-5; v_gene: TRBV11-2; len: 14; CDR3aa: CASSPVAGSQPQHF
j_gene: TRBJ2-1; v_gene: TRBV9; len: 18; CDR3aa: CASSVGQGRLSSYNEQFF
j_gene: TRBJ2-1; v_gene: TRBV4-1; len: 13; CDR3aa: CASSQDNGDEQFF